This T cell receptor beta chain was profiled in a study of cytomegalovirus exposure and HLA in healthy donors. Whole-study findings and limits: Trimming of TCR beta V- and J-genes showed a link, identified in a later analysis, to a missense DCLRE1C variant. Cytomegalovirus-associated status was assigned to approximately 160 TCR beta chains.

The PCR employed 60 Vbeta primers together with 13 Jbeta primers. Some clones are missing from TCRdb's copy, which holds only in-frame ones; the method was immunoSEQ multiplex PCR. The sample includes 100,000 to 150,000 clones, 60% to 75% of them seen just once. A word on this clone: Its target is not known.

Germline assignment: CDR1 SGHAT and CDR2 FQNNGV. CDR3 length: 11 residues. Trimming shortened V by 8 bases and J by 9 bases, and 12 bases separated the two germline ends. The source material was PBMCs. The TCR originated in a woman aged 45-65 years in good health and CMV-seropositive. V is TRBV11-2 and J is TRBJ2-3; D is unclear. CDR3 protein: CASLNDRTQYF. The CDR3 DNA is TGTGCCAGCCTTAATGATCGGACGCAGTATTTT.